These 12 T cell receptor beta chains originate from one sample sequenced in a study of OX40 agonist ivuxolimab in advanced cancers. Here immunoSEQ multiplex PCR was the method, and the copy in TCRdb shows in-frame clones only, minus some. The sample shows about 46,000 clones, about 88% of them seen only once. Sequenced here: CD4+ or CD8+ T cells sorted from blood, sampled in a trial of the OX40 agonist ivuxolimab. These TCRs come from an adult with an advanced solid tumor such as melanoma, head and neck, liver or kidney cancer.

V and J are TRBV27 and TRBJ1-5; maybe TRBD1 (5 bases). With 3 bases removed from V and 7 bases from J, the gap between germline ends came to 13 bases. Looked up from germline, CDR1 is MNHEY and CDR2 is SMNVEV (reference sequence). This CDR3 is built from 14 residues. The CDR3 DNA is TGTGCCAGCAGTTTGGGAGGGGCGGGGCAGCCCCAGCATTTT. Translated: CASSLGGAGQPQHF.

The V gene is TRBV27, the J gene TRBJ1-1; D unresolved. Germline assignment: CDR1 MNHEY and CDR2 SMNVEV (reference sequence). The V and J ends lost 2 bases and 7 bases respectively, with 14 bases between them. The CDR3 is made up of 14 amino acids. CDR3 nucleotide sequence: TGTGCCAGCAGTTTAGGACGCGGCAGATATGAAGCTTTCTTT. This translates into CASSLGRGRYEAFF.

The rearrangement joins TRBV9 to TRBJ2-2, with D uncertain. Trimming took 3 bases from V and 9 from J, leaving 6 bases between them. Looked up from germline, CDR1 is SGDLS and CDR2 is YYNGEE. The CDR3 runs to 11 residues. The CDR3 reads CASSGSRELFF. CDR3 in DNA: TGTGCCAGCAGCGGGTCTCGGGAGCTGTTTTTT.

This sequence joins TRBV18 and TRBJ1-1, with D possibly being TRBD1 (5 bases). The germline V and J ends were trimmed by 0 bases and 4 bases, with 18 bases remaining between them. Germline V lookup: CDR1 KGHSH, CDR2 LQKENI. This CDR3 contains 17 residues. The chain's CDR3 is CASSPPLGEARTTEAFF. CDR3 in DNA: TGTGCCAGCTCACCACCATTAGGGGAGGCAAGGACCACTGAAGCTTTCTTT.

This chain connects TRBV10-3 to TRBJ2-7; D is possibly TRBD1 (5 bases). Deletions cut 3 bases from V and 6 bases from J, with 15 bases between. This CDR3 has 14 amino acids. From germline, CDR1 is ENHRY and CDR2 SYGVKD. The CDR3 is CAISDPPTRAEQYF. The DNA of the CDR3 is TGTGCCATCAGTGACCCCCCCACCAGGGCCGAGCAGTACTTC.

The V gene is TRBV11-2, the J gene TRBJ2-1, with 12 bases matching TRBD2. The CDR3 length is 15 residues. Trimming took 5 bases from V and 5 from J; bases not matched to a gene: 4. CDR1 is SGHAT and CDR2 is FQNNGV in the germline V gene. CDR3 protein: CASSPRLAGDNEQFF. The CDR3, as DNA: TGTGCCAGCAGCCCCAGACTAGCGGGGGACAATGAGCAGTTCTTC.

The chain carries TRBV2 and TRBJ1-4; tentative D call: TRBD1 (5 bases). CDR1 SNHLY and CDR2 FYNNEI come from the germline V gene. CDR3 length: 14 amino acids. Trimming cost V 3 bases and J 8 bases, with 13 bases left between them. CDR3 in amino acids: CASSEFRDEEKLFF. The CDR3 nucleotides read TGTGCCAGCAGTGAGTTCAGGGACGAGGAAAAACTGTTTTTT.

This sequence joins TRBV7-9 and TRBJ2-2; D perhaps matches TRBD2 (5 bases). Trimming removed 6 bases at V and 1 base at J, with 12 bases between. Germline CDR1 and CDR2: SEHNR and FQNEAQ (reference sequence). This CDR3 spans 15 amino acids. The CDR3 reads CASRKRAGNTGELFF. The DNA for the CDR3 is TGTGCCAGCAGAAAGAGGGCAGGGAACACCGGGGAGCTGTTTTTT.

The chain links TRBV7-9 to TRBJ2-5; the D gene is possibly TRBD1 (5 bases). Looked up from germline, CDR1 is SEHNR and CDR2 is FQNEAQ (reference sequence). With 3 bases removed from V and 2 bases from J, the gap between germline ends came to 13 bases. The CDR3 totals 15 residues. DNA of the CDR3: TGTGCCAGCAGCTTTGAGGCAGGGTGGCAAGAGACCCAGTACTTC. The encoded protein is CASSFEAGWQETQYF. The full variable domain, with the rest looked up from reference TRBV7-9 and TRBJ2-5, is DTGVSQNPRHKITKRGQNVTFRCDPISEHNRLYWYRQTLGQGPEFLTYFQNEAQLEKSRLLSDRFSAERPKGSFSTLEIQRTEQGDSAMYLCASSFEAGWQETQYFGPGTRLLVL.

The chain combines TRBV7-2 with TRBJ1-1; TRBD1 agrees at 7 bases. V was clipped by 1 base and J by 4 bases; unmatched bases: 6. The CDR3 is 15 residues long. CDR1 SGHTA and CDR2 FQGNSA come from the germline V gene. The chain's CDR3 is CASSLGRDSSTEAFF. As DNA, the CDR3 is TGTGCCAGCAGCTTAGGCCGGGACAGCTCCACTGAAGCTTTCTTT.

This chain connects TRBV19 to TRBJ1-5; D not resolved. The V gene lost 8 bases and the J gene lost 6 bases, with 17 bases spanning the gap. CDR3 length: 14 residues. Germline CDR1 reads LNHDA; CDR2 reads SQIVND (reference sequence). The CDR3 region has the DNA TGTGCCAGTGCACCGAGCGACACTCTTCAGCCCCAGCATTTT. This gives the protein CASAPSDTLQPQHF.

The rearrangement joins TRBV7-2 to TRBJ1-1, with D perhaps TRBD1 (6 bases). The CDR3 is made up of 12 amino acids. Germline V gene data show CDR1 as SGHTA and CDR2 as FQGNSA. V lost 11 bases and J lost 5, with 15 bases in between. CDR3 bases: TGTGCCGGGGGACAAGTGGGTACTGAAGCTTTCTTT. Its protein product is CAGGQVGTEAFF.